Presented here are 20 T cell receptor beta chains from one specimen sequenced in a study of CD8 T cells in ankylosing spondylitis. TCRdb recomputed calls from the 5' RACE reads with MiXCR, one row per CDR3 protein. Here the sample spans about 220,000 distinct CDR3 sequences, about a quarter being singletons. The sample was blood, either unsorted or a sorted T cell fraction (not recorded which). The source is a male donor with ankylosing spondylitis or in good health (not recorded which).

This clonotype occurred many times. This chain links TRBV27 with TRBJ2-1; no clear D. V lost 4 bases, J lost 4 bases, and 8 bases lay in between. The CDR3 is made up of 13 amino acids. CDR1 and CDR2 from the germline V gene are MNHEY and SMNVEV (reference sequence). DNA for the CDR3: TGTGCCAGCAGTTCTACAGTATACAATGAGCAGTTCTTC. Translated, it gives CASSSTVYNEQFF.

The table lists this clonotype with a few counts. The chain couples TRBV5-6 to TRBJ2-1; TRBD2 agrees at 8 bases. Trimming cost V 6 bases and J 10 bases; bases outside gene matches: 3. The CDR3 is made up of 11 amino acids. Germline lookup yields CDR1 SGHDT and CDR2 YYEEEE. The CDR3, as DNA: TGTGCCAGCATTCGCGGGGGGGAGCAGTTCTTC. The encoded protein is CASIRGGEQFF.

The chain has TRBV29-1 and TRBJ2-7; D is ambiguous. CDR3 size: 11 residues. In germline, CDR1 is SQVTM, CDR2 ANQGSEA. V lost 5 bases, J lost 3 bases, and 8 bases lay in between. This chain's CDR3 is CSVRDFYEQYF. The CDR3 DNA sequence: TGCAGCGTTCGTGATTTCTACGAGCAGTACTTC.

This clonotype showed up many times. The chain carries TRBV7-4 and TRBJ1-5; D is perhaps TRBD1 (5 bases). There are 16 residues in the CDR3. The V end lost 5 bases, the J end lost 9 bases, and 23 bases lay between the germline ends. The germline V gene has CDR1 SGHVT and CDR2 SQSDAQ. This CDR3 reads CASSPWDECPLTPQHF. CDR3 nucleotide sequence: TGTGCCAGCAGCCCTTGGGACGAGTGCCCCCTTACGCCCCAGCATTTT.

This clonotype appeared a few times. This chain uses TRBV20-1 with TRBJ2-7; tentative D call: TRBD2 (6 bases). The CDR3 is made up of 15 amino acids. Germline V gene data show CDR1 as DFQATT and CDR2 as SNEGSKA (reference sequence). V was trimmed by 5 bases and J by 6 bases, leaving 23 bases between them. Here the CDR3 reads CSAENPPRGGSEQYF. CDR3 bases: TGCAGTGCTGAGAACCCACCACGGGGAGGTAGCGAGCAGTACTTC.

This clonotype occurred many times. The V and J genes are TRBV2 and TRBJ1-3, with a weak D call TRBD1 (6 bases). The V end lost 6 bases, the J end lost 2 bases, and 11 bases lay between the germline ends. The CDR3 totals 14 residues. Looked up from germline, CDR1 is SNHLY and CDR2 is FYNNEI. CDR3 DNA sequence: TGTGCCAGCAGGGGGACATCCGCTGGAAACACCATATATTTT. Translated, it gives CASRGTSAGNTIYF. Together with reference TRBV2 and TRBJ1-3, the CDR3 gives the full variable domain: EPEVTQTPSHQVTQMGQEVILRCVPISNHLYFYWYRQILGQKVEFLVSFYNNEISEKSEIFDDQFSVERPDGSNFTLKIRSTKLEDSAMYFCASRGTSAGNTIYFGEGSWLTVV.

A note on this clonotype: A read error may be the cause here, since a much bigger clone is one base away. V gene TRBV25-1 combines with J gene TRBJ2-5; no clear D. Per germline, CDR1 MGHDK and CDR2 SYGVNS. The CDR3 consists of 14 residues. Trimming left V 2 bases short and J 4 bases short, with 11 bases between. The CDR3 nucleotides read TGTGCCAGCAGTGAAATCGAGAGAGGAGAGACCCAGTACTTC. It encodes CASSEIERGETQYF.

This clonotype came up many times. The chain recombines TRBV12-3 or TRBV12-4 with TRBJ2-2, with D possibly being TRBD1 (6 bases). This CDR3 contains 13 residues. V lost 6 bases and J 4 bases, leaving 9 bases between the germline ends. In nucleotides, the CDR3 is TGTGCCAGCAGCGAACAGGGCACCGGGGAGCTGTTTTTT. Its translation is CASSEQGTGELFF.

This sequence joins TRBV20-1 and TRBJ1-1; D ambiguous. This CDR3 region has 14 residues. Trimming removed 1 base at V and 3 bases at J, with 12 bases between. Germline values: CDR1 DFQATT, CDR2 SNEGSKA (reference sequence). CDR3 loop: CSARVGAGHTEAFF. The CDR3, as DNA: TGCAGTGCTAGAGTAGGCGCAGGCCACACTGAAGCTTTCTTT.

This clonotype was counted many times. The chain uses TRBV4-1 and TRBJ2-2, with 9 nucleotides matching TRBD1. CDR3 size: 15 residues. Looked up from germline, CDR1 is MGHRA and CDR2 is YSYEKL. After removal of 0 bases from V and 8 bases from J, the junction contained 4 bases not matched to a gene. CDR3 protein: CASSQEDRGFGELFF. The DNA for the CDR3 is TGCGCCAGCAGCCAAGAGGACAGGGGTTTTGGGGAGCTGTTTTTT.

In DNA form, the CDR3 reads TGTGCCAGCAGTAAAAGGGTCCAGGGGGGAAAAAGCTCTGGGGCCAACGTCCTGACTTTC. Translating it yields CASSKRVQGGKSSGANVLTF. This chain joins TRBV4-2 and TRBJ2-6, with a tentative D call TRBD1 (7 bases). Germline loops: CDR1 LGHNA, CDR2 YNFKEQ. The CDR3 runs 20 residues. Trimming took off 6 bases at V and 0 bases at J, with 24 bases between the two ends.

The J gene is TRBJ1-2, the V gene TRBV20-1, with 8 bases lining up with TRBD1. This CDR3 is built from 14 residues. Germline V lookup: CDR1 DFQATT, CDR2 SNEGSKA (reference sequence). With 3 bases clipped from V and 4 bases from J, the junction kept 7 bases outside the gene matches. The CDR3: CSARDRVNPYGYTF. Here the CDR3 DNA reads TGCAGTGCTAGGGACAGGGTGAATCCCTATGGCTACACCTTC.

The rearrangement links TRBV9 to TRBJ2-2, with D possibly being TRBD2 (5 bases). CDR1 is SGDLS, CDR2 YYNGEE, per germline. The CDR3 has 15 amino acids. The V end was cut by 0 bases, the J end by 9 bases, with 15 bases between. CDR3 region: CASSVASLGSRELFF. The CDR3 nucleotides are TGTGCCAGCAGCGTAGCTAGCTTGGGTAGCCGGGAGCTGTTTTTT. Looking up the rest from reference TRBV9 and TRBJ2-2 gives the full variable domain: DSGVTQTPKHLITATGQRVTLRCSPRSGDLSVYWYQQSLDQGLQFLIQYYNGEERAKGNILERFSAQQFPDLHSELNLSSLELGDSALYFCASSVASLGSRELFFGEGSRLTVL.

This clonotype was seen many times. The chain recombines TRBV20-1 with TRBJ2-7; D is ambiguous. V lost 2 bases, J lost 3 bases, and 8 bases lay in between. Germline V gene lookup returns CDR1 DFQATT and CDR2 SNEGSKA (reference sequence). There are 12 residues in the CDR3. The CDR3 protein is CSARTNIYEQYF. The CDR3, as DNA: TGCAGTGCTAGAACCAATATCTACGAGCAGTACTTC.

The chain employs TRBV27 and TRBJ2-3, with 11 bases matching TRBD1. V was pared by 6 bases and J by 5 bases, with 10 bases of the junction left unmatched. The CDR3 runs to 16 residues. The germline V gene encodes CDR1 MNHEY and CDR2 SMNVEV (reference sequence). The CDR3: CASRRIGQGAGDTQYF. As DNA, the CDR3 is TGTGCCAGCAGACGAATAGGACAGGGGGCGGGAGATACGCAGTATTTT.

The chain uses TRBV15 and TRBJ2-6; 7 nucleotides match TRBD1. The germline CDR1 and CDR2 sequences are LNHNV and YYDKDF (reference sequence). The ends lost 5 bases at V and 9 bases at J; junction bases unmatched: 13. The CDR3 runs to 16 residues. CDR3 sequence: CATSGRTGVGSNVLTF. In DNA, the CDR3 is TGTGCCACCAGCGGCAGGACAGGCGTAGGGAGCAACGTCCTGACTTTC.

The sample holds many counts of this clonotype. The CDR3 DNA follows: TGTGCCAGCAGCTCAGACCGACTAGCGGGAGAGACCCAGTACTTC. It yields the protein CASSSDRLAGETQYF. J is TRBJ2-5 and V is TRBV7-2; 10 positions match TRBD2. This CDR3 has 15 residues. V shed 4 bases, J shed 4 bases, and the junction held 6 bases outside the gene matches. Germline lookup yields CDR1 SGHTA and CDR2 FQGNSA.

This clonotype was counted many times. CDR3 amino acids: CASKGAGVYNEQFF. The CDR3 bases are TGTGCCAGCAAAGGGGCGGGAGTATACAATGAGCAGTTCTTC. The chain uses TRBV12-3 or TRBV12-4 and TRBJ2-1, with 7 bases that match TRBD2. CDR3 length: 14 amino acids. Losses at the gene ends were 7 bases for V and 4 bases for J; bases not matched to a gene: 7.

The chain carries TRBV20-1 and TRBJ1-5, with 12 bases aligning to TRBD1. The CDR3 extends over 17 amino acids. Germline CDR1 DFQATT, CDR2 SNEGSKA (reference sequence). The V and J ends lost 5 bases and 2 bases, in that order; junction bases with no gene match: 10. The CDR3 sequence is CSAGGGTGGLRNQPQHF. The DNA for the CDR3 is TGCAGTGCTGGAGGGGGGACAGGGGGCTTGCGCAATCAGCCCCAGCATTTT.

As concerns this clonotype: This may be a read error: a much more frequent sequence differs by one nucleotide. CDR3 in DNA: TGTGCCAGCAGCTTACTCGTGGGAGCGGTGTCAGATACGCAGTATTTT. Protein: CASSLLVGAVSDTQYF. This chain links TRBV7-3 with TRBJ2-3; a weak D match, TRBD2 (5 bases). V lost 2 bases and J 4 bases, leaving 16 bases between the germline ends. This CDR3 spans 16 amino acids. Germline-derived CDR1 and CDR2 are SGHTA and FQGTGA.